The next 15 T cell receptor beta chains were all read from a single sample in a study of blood T cells in healthy people across ages. The use of a sample-barcoded 5' primer and a J-beta primer mix characterized a second PCR of roughly 6 to 11 cycles. TCRdb re-called the 5' RACE reads through MiXCR, storing one row per CDR3 protein. Among fewer than 950,000 distinct CDR3 sequences listed, 40% to 65% were seen once. Sequences were obtained from blood. These receptor sequences come from an older man in good health.

Note on this clonotype: A clone one base away is much larger, so this may be a read error. The chain combines TRBV7-2 with TRBJ2-5, with D unclear. Trimming shortened V by 0 bases and J by 4 bases, and 6 bases separated the two germline ends. The CDR3 runs 13 residues. CDR1 is SGHTA and CDR2 is FQGNSA in the germline V gene. The chain's CDR3 is CASSLAFRETQYF. CDR3 in DNA: TGTGCCAGCAGCTTAGCGTTCAGAGAGACCCAGTACTTC.

This chain links TRBV28 with TRBJ2-1; 7 nucleotides align to TRBD1. CDR3 length: 17 amino acids. V shed 4 bases, J shed 3 bases, and the junction held 12 bases outside the gene matches. From germline, CDR1 is MDHEN and CDR2 SYDVKM. For the CDR3, the DNA is TGTGCCAGCAGTTCGACTCAAAGGGGGCCCCTCTACAATGAGCAGTTCTTC. It specifies CASSSTQRGPLYNEQFF.

The rearrangement links TRBV7-2 to TRBJ2-3; no definite D call. Germline loops: CDR1 SGHTA, CDR2 FQGNSA. The CDR3 loop spans 14 amino acids. V lost 5 bases to trimming and J lost 14 bases, with 23 bases between them. CDR3 DNA sequence: TGTGCCAGCAGCCCTTCCCACCAGCACAGATACGCGTATTTT. Encoded protein: CASSPSHQHRYAYF.

The J gene is TRBJ1-5, the V gene TRBV6-1, with 10 bases matching TRBD1. Per the germline V gene, CDR1 is MNHNS and CDR2 is SASEGT. Trimming took 4 bases from V and 2 from J; bases not matched to a gene: 5. This CDR3 has 16 amino acids. CDR3 sequence: CASSGTGGFGNQPQHF. The DNA for the CDR3 is TGTGCCAGCAGTGGGACAGGGGGTTTCGGCAATCAGCCCCAGCATTTT.

The chain couples TRBV24-1 to TRBJ2-7; D unclear. Germline V CDR1 and CDR2: KGHDR, SFDVKD. This CDR3 spans 13 amino acids. The ends were cut back, 2 bases at V and 2 bases at J, with 6 bases in the middle. CDR3 DNA: TGTGCCACCAGTGATTCTGCCACCTACGAGCAGTACTTC. As protein: CATSDSATYEQYF.

V and J are TRBV9 and TRBJ2-1, with 10 positions matching TRBD2. V was pared by 0 bases and J by 5 bases, with 11 bases of the junction left unmatched. Germline V CDR1 and CDR2: SGDLS, YYNGEE. The CDR3 is made up of 18 amino acids. DNA for the CDR3: TGTGCCAGCAGCGTAGCTTTGGAAGCGGGAGGGCGGGACAATGAGCAGTTCTTC. Its protein product is CASSVALEAGGRDNEQFF. The complete variable domain, with remaining parts taken from reference TRBV9 and TRBJ2-1, reads DSGVTQTPKHLITATGQRVTLRCSPRSGDLSVYWYQQSLDQGLQFLIQYYNGEERAKGNILERFSAQQFPDLHSELNLSSLELGDSALYFCASSVALEAGGRDNEQFFGPGTRLTVL.

This chain links TRBV12-3 or TRBV12-4 with TRBJ2-7; no reliable D call. Trimming left V 2 bases short and J 4 bases short, with 12 bases between. The CDR3 runs 14 residues. The CDR3 loop reads CASSLQVPPYEQYF. The CDR3 coding sequence is TGTGCCAGCAGTTTACAGGTCCCACCTTACGAGCAGTACTTC.

This clonotype was counted only a few times. The rearrangement joins TRBV29-1 to TRBJ2-7, with TRBD1 identical over 8 bases. CDR1 and CDR2 (germline): SQVTM, ANQGSEA. V was pared by 0 bases and J by 0 bases, with 4 bases of the junction left unmatched. The CDR3 runs to 15 residues. The CDR3 is CSVEDWDRYSYEQYF. CDR3 nucleotides: TGCAGCGTTGAAGATTGGGACAGGTACTCCTACGAGCAGTACTTC.

About this clonotype: The junction differs from germline at one of its ends, possibly a read error. The chain employs TRBV5-1 and TRBJ1-4, with 7 bases matching TRBD1. This CDR3 is 16 amino acids long. Germline V gives CDR1 SGHRS, CDR2 YFSETQ. This CDR3 reads CASSLEGGATNEKLFF. CDR3 nucleotide sequence: TGTGCCAGCAGCTTAGAAGGGGGCGCAACTAATGAAAAACTGTTTTTT.

V gene TRBV7-9 combines with J gene TRBJ1-6; D is unclear. The length of the CDR3 is 14 residues. Germline-derived CDR1 and CDR2 are SEHNR and FQNEAQ (reference sequence). V gave up 3 bases and J gave up 3 bases, with 6 bases separating them. CDR3 amino acids: CASSLRNYNSPLHF. The DNA for the CDR3 is TGTGCCAGCAGCTTGCGGAACTATAATTCACCCCTCCACTTT.

This clonotype was seen only a few times. This chain joins TRBV29-1 and TRBJ1-2, with D possibly being TRBD1 (5 bases). The germline V and J ends were trimmed by 4 bases and 3 bases, with 12 bases remaining between them. The CDR3 totals 13 residues. Germline-derived CDR1 and CDR2 are SQVTM and ANQGSEA. The DNA for the CDR3 is TGCAGCGTTGCTACAGGCGTCGACTATGGCTACACCTTC. This codes for CSVATGVDYGYTF.

The rearrangement joins TRBV7-2 to TRBJ2-4; TRBD2 aligns across 9 bases. The V and J ends lost 2 bases and 9 bases, in that order; junction bases with no gene match: 14. Germline-derived CDR1 and CDR2 are SGHTA and FQGNSA. There are 17 residues in the CDR3. The CDR3 bases are TGTGCCAGCAGCTTAAGGGGGGCGGGAGGGCCGGTGAGCATTCAGTACTTC. Translated: CASSLRGAGGPVSIQYF.

This clonotype appeared a few times. The V and J genes are TRBV7-9 and TRBJ2-5, with D possibly called TRBD1 or TRBD2 (5 bases each). Between the trimmed V and J ends, which lost 5 bases and 5 bases, there was a span of 18 bases. The CDR3 loop spans 15 amino acids. Germline V gene sequence: CDR1 SEHNR, CDR2 FQNEAQ (reference sequence). The CDR3 reads CASSPRGGDWETQYF. The CDR3 DNA sequence: TGTGCCAGCAGCCCCCGTGGGGGAGATTGGGAGACCCAGTACTTC.

This chain uses TRBV20-1 with TRBJ1-1; no reliable D call. Germline-derived CDR1 and CDR2 are DFQATT and SNEGSKA (reference sequence). Between the trimmed V and J ends, which lost 2 bases and 5 bases, there was a span of 9 bases. The CDR3 has 12 amino acids. The CDR3 reads CSARNWETEAFF. CDR3 in DNA: TGCAGTGCTAGAAATTGGGAAACTGAAGCTTTCTTT.

This clonotype came up a few times. The chain employs TRBV7-9 and TRBJ2-7, with D tentatively TRBD1 (6 bases). Germline V CDR1 and CDR2: SEHNR, FQNEAQ (reference sequence). This CDR3 comprises 16 residues. V gave up 0 bases and J gave up 0 bases, with 12 bases separating them. The CDR3 region has the DNA TGTGCCAGCAGCTTAGCGTTGGGGACAAGCTCCTACGAGCAGTACTTC. The encoded protein is CASSLALGTSSYEQYF.